The following is a TCR beta chain sequence with its context. Antigen: not known. A read error may produce the germline difference seen at one junction end. TCRbeta libraries were built with three rounds of nested PCR, modified from ARM-PCR. TCRdb redid the calling of the multiplex PCR reads with MiXCR, one entry per CDR3 protein. The table shows fewer than 85,000 distinct CDR3 sequences, with around four fifths occurring only once. The CDR3 has 15 amino acids. In germline, CDR1 is MNHEY, CDR2 SVGAGI. These data are taken from a study of tumor and adjacent non-tumor tissue in lung cancer. Study context: There were about 12 adenocarcinoma, a couple of squamous cell carcinoma and 1 small cell lung cancer cases.

Notes on the study in general: Tumor tissue had significantly higher TCR diversity than normal lung. Tumor repertoires had a smaller top 100 clone share than normal lung.

No cell sorting was done before RNA was extracted from the tissue. The sequenced sample consisted of lung tumor tissue. This sequence was found in a man between 60 and 75 years old with non-small cell lung cancer. The genes are TRBV6-5 and TRBJ2-7; tentatively, D is TRBD1 or TRBD2 (5 bases each). CDR3 sequence (DNA): TGTGCCAGCGGTTACTCGCGGGCAGGGCCATACGAGCAATACTTC. Encoded protein: CASGYSRAGPYEQYF.